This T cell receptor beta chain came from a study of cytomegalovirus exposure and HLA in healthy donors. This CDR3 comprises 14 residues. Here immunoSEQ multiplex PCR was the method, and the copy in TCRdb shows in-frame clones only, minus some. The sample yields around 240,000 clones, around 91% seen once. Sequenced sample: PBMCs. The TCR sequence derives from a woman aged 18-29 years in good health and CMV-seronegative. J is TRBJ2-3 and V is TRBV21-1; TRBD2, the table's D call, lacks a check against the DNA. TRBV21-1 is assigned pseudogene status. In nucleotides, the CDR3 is TGTGCCAGCAGCTTCCTCCGGAGCCCAGATACGCAGTATTTT. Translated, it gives CASSFLRSPDTQYF.